A selection of T cell receptor beta chains follows, all from one sample in a study of patients and donors after allogeneic stem cell transplantation. From the RT-PCR reads, TCRdb called clonotypes with MiXCR, one entry per CDR3 protein. Seen here are about 110,000 distinct CDR3 sequences, approximately 40% observed once, and the top ten hold 27%. The sequenced material came from blood, either unsorted or a sorted T cell fraction (not recorded which). The receptors here all came from a human donor who was either an allogeneic HSCT recipient or a stem cell or donor lymphocyte infusion donor (not recorded which). It is not recorded whose cells these are; they may come from a transplant donor. Each CDR3 is given with its conserved first and last residue. Each record gives: CDR3 DNA, CDR3 protein, D gene, J gene, clone size, V gene. D genes are given only for firm matches. Size is stated for part of the rows, as once, few or many counts, or as a class when the clone is expanded.

CDR3 DNA: TGTGCCTGCGTCACAGGGGTCTCCTACGAGCAGTACTTC; CDR3 protein: CACVTGVSYEQYF; D gene: TRBD1; J gene: TRBJ2-7; clone size: few; V gene: TRBV30
CDR3 DNA: TGCAGCGTTGAAGATGTCGACAGAGTAAACACTGAAGCTTTCTTT; CDR3 protein: CSVEDVDRVNTEAFF; D gene: .; J gene: TRBJ1-1; clone size: few; V gene: TRBV29-1
CDR3 DNA: TGCAGTGCCAGACCGGGCCTCAATCAGCCCCAGCATTTT; CDR3 protein: CSARPGLNQPQHF; D gene: .; J gene: TRBJ1-5; clone size: few; V gene: TRBV20-1
CDR3 DNA: TGTGCTAGTGGTTTGGGAGACGGACTCTATGGCTACACCTTC; CDR3 protein: CASGLGDGLYGYTF; D gene: .; J gene: TRBJ1-2; clone size: few; V gene: TRBV12-5
CDR3 DNA: TGCGCCAGCAGCTTGACCCGCAGCTCCTACGAGCAGTACTTC; CDR3 protein: CASSLTRSSYEQYF; D gene: .; J gene: TRBJ2-7; clone size: .; V gene: TRBV5-1
CDR3 DNA: TGTGCCACCAGCAGTTCGTATCAGCCCCAGCATTTT; CDR3 protein: CATSSSYQPQHF; D gene: .; J gene: TRBJ1-5; clone size: .; V gene: TRBV15
CDR3 DNA: TGTGCCATCAGTGAGACAGGAACCTGGGGCTCCTACAATGAGCAGTTCTTC; CDR3 protein: CAISETGTWGSYNEQFF; D gene: .; J gene: TRBJ2-1; clone size: .; V gene: TRBV10-3
CDR3 DNA: TGTGCCACCAGCAGAGTGGGAACACGGGACACCATATATTTT; CDR3 protein: CATSRVGTRDTIYF; D gene: .; J gene: TRBJ1-3; clone size: few; V gene: TRBV15
CDR3 DNA: TGCAGTGCTAGATGGCCAGGCAGTAATGAAAAACTGTTTTTT; CDR3 protein: CSARWPGSNEKLFF; D gene: .; J gene: TRBJ1-4; clone size: .; V gene: TRBV20-1
CDR3 DNA: TGTGCCAGCACACCGGGACAGGGGTCCCCTGAAGCTTTCTTT; CDR3 protein: CASTPGQGSPEAFF; D gene: TRBD1; J gene: TRBJ1-1; clone size: few; V gene: TRBV12-3/TRBV12-4
CDR3 DNA: TGTGCCAGCAGTTCCAGGACAGGGAAGTCCTCTGGAAACACCATATATTTT; CDR3 protein: CASSSRTGKSSGNTIYF; D gene: TRBD1; J gene: TRBJ1-3; clone size: .; V gene: TRBV28
CDR3 DNA: TGTGCCAGCAGTTTAAGGGTGACTAATGAAAAACTGTTTTTT; CDR3 protein: CASSLRVTNEKLFF; D gene: .; J gene: TRBJ1-4; clone size: .; V gene: TRBV27
CDR3 DNA: TGTGCCAGCAGCTTTGGGACAGGGGGCTCAGATACGCAGTATTTT; CDR3 protein: CASSFGTGGSDTQYF; D gene: TRBD1; J gene: TRBJ2-3; clone size: .; V gene: TRBV7-9
CDR3 DNA: TGCGCCAGCAGCCAAGTTCAGGGCGCTGAAGCTTTCTTT; CDR3 protein: CASSQVQGAEAFF; D gene: .; J gene: TRBJ1-1; clone size: .; V gene: TRBV4-3
CDR3 DNA: TGTGCCACCAGCAGACAAAGGGGGAATTCACCCCTCCACTTT; CDR3 protein: CATSRQRGNSPLHF; D gene: .; J gene: TRBJ1-6; clone size: .; V gene: TRBV15
CDR3 DNA: TGCGCCAGCAGCCAAGACTGGGATTCCAGAGAAAATTCACCCCTCCACTTT; CDR3 protein: CASSQDWDSRENSPLHF; D gene: .; J gene: TRBJ1-6; clone size: few; V gene: TRBV4-3
CDR3 DNA: TGTGCCAGCAGTTATGACAGCAGACCTGGGGCCAACGTCCTGACTTTC; CDR3 protein: CASSYDSRPGANVLTF; D gene: .; J gene: TRBJ2-6; clone size: few; V gene: TRBV6-2/TRBV6-3
CDR3 DNA: TGTGCCAGCAGTGAAATCGAGGGTTGGTCACCCCTCCACTTT; CDR3 protein: CASSEIEGWSPLHF; D gene: .; J gene: TRBJ1-6; clone size: .; V gene: TRBV25-1
CDR3 DNA: TGCGCCAGCAGCCAGGGCCCTAGCGGCACAGATACGCAGTATTTT; CDR3 protein: CASSQGPSGTDTQYF; D gene: .; J gene: TRBJ2-3; clone size: once; V gene: TRBV4-3
CDR3 DNA: TGTGCCAGCAGCTTAGCCAGGACTAGCGGAGCCCAGGGGTTT; CDR3 protein: CASSLARTSGAQGF; D gene: TRBD2; J gene: TRBJ2-3; clone size: .; V gene: TRBV7-2
CDR3 DNA: TGTGCCAGCAGTTACTCGACAGGGAGTAAGCCCCAGCATTTT; CDR3 protein: CASSYSTGSKPQHF; D gene: TRBD1; J gene: TRBJ1-5; clone size: once; V gene: TRBV6-5
CDR3 DNA: TGTGCCAGCAGCTTAGTTTTGCGGGAGGGCCTCTTCTTC; CDR3 protein: CASSLVLREGLFF; D gene: TRBD2; J gene: TRBJ2-1; clone size: .; V gene: TRBV7-2
CDR3 DNA: TGCAGTGCGGTGGGACAGAATGCGGCACCCCTCCACTTT; CDR3 protein: CSAVGQNAAPLHF; D gene: TRBD1; J gene: TRBJ1-6; clone size: .; V gene: TRBV20-1
CDR3 DNA: TGTGCCAGCAGCCCCCCCCCCGGGGGCTACACCTTC; CDR3 protein: CASSPPPGGYTF; D gene: .; J gene: TRBJ1-2; clone size: few; V gene: TRBV7-9
CDR3 DNA: TGTGCCGCAGGACAGCGAACAGATACGCAGTATTTT; CDR3 protein: CAAGQRTDTQYF; D gene: .; J gene: TRBJ2-3; clone size: .; V gene: TRBV6-2/TRBV6-3
CDR3 DNA: TGTGCCAGCAGTTCCGGGACACATATAGGGATTCAGCCCCAGCATTTT; CDR3 protein: CASSSGTHIGIQPQHF; D gene: .; J gene: TRBJ1-5; clone size: few; V gene: TRBV7-2
CDR3 DNA: TGTGCCAGCAGTGACGAAGGGGCGAGGGGAAACACCATATATTTT; CDR3 protein: CASSDEGARGNTIYF; D gene: .; J gene: TRBJ1-3; clone size: .; V gene: TRBV25-1
CDR3 DNA: TGTGCCAGCAGCCCAGTTGGCAGGGGGGAATACAATGAGCAGTTCTTC; CDR3 protein: CASSPVGRGEYNEQFF; D gene: .; J gene: TRBJ2-1; clone size: few; V gene: TRBV7-2
CDR3 DNA: TGTGCCACCAGCCGGGACGGGAACACTGAAGCTTTCTTT; CDR3 protein: CATSRDGNTEAFF; D gene: .; J gene: TRBJ1-1; clone size: few; V gene: TRBV24-1